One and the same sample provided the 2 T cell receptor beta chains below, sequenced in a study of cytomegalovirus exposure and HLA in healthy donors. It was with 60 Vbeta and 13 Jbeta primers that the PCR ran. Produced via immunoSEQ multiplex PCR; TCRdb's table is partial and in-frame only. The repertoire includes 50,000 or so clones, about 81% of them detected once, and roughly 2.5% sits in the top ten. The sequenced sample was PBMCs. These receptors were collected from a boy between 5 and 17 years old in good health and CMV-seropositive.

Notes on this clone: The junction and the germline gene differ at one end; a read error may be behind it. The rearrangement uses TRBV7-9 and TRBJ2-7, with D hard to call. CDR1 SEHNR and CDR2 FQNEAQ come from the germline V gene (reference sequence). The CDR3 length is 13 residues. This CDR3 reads CSSSFEAVYEQYF. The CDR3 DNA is TGTTCCAGCAGCTTCGAGGCCGTCTACGAGCAGTACTTC.

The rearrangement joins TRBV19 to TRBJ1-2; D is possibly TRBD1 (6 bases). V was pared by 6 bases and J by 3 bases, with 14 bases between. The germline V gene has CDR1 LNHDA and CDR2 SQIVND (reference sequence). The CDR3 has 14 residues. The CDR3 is CASRRRGGDYGYTF. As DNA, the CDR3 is TGTGCCAGTAGGCGCCGAGGGGGGGACTATGGCTACACCTTC.